The 22 T cell receptor beta chains below all came from one sample that was sequenced in a study of read filtering for tumor transcriptome and immune sequencing. This library used about 360 ng RNA and molecular barcoded adaptors spanning alpha/delta and beta/gamma chains. Using its own MiXCR run on the reads, TCRdb lists one record per CDR3 protein. Of tens of thousands of distinct CDR3 sequences listed, 20% to 25% were seen once; the top ten hold about a sixth. Source material: a population of CD138-negative cells sorted from bone marrow. The receptors shown here come from a donor aged 40 or older with multiple myeloma.

This clonotype was recorded a few times. The chain uses TRBV20-1 and TRBJ1-5; TRBD1 is a possible D gene (5 bases). V was trimmed by 3 bases and J by 7 bases, leaving 22 bases between them. CDR1 DFQATT and CDR2 SNEGSKA come from the germline V gene (reference sequence). This CDR3 contains 16 residues. The CDR3: CSASDRAGWFRQPQHF. CDR3 DNA: TGCAGTGCTAGTGATCGGGCAGGGTGGTTTCGACAGCCCCAGCATTTT.

This clonotype was detected ten times or more. The J gene is TRBJ1-6, the V gene TRBV20-1; D perhaps matches TRBD1 (5 bases). V was clipped by 6 bases and J by 1 base, with 16 bases between them. The CDR3 has 16 residues. Germline V gives CDR1 DFQATT, CDR2 SNEGSKA (reference sequence). The CDR3, as DNA: TGCAGTGCAAATTACGAGGGGAGGTCCTATAATTCACCCCTCCACTTT. Translated: CSANYEGRSYNSPLHF.

This clonotype was detected ten times or more. The chain couples TRBV20-1 to TRBJ2-7; D is uncertain. The CDR3 length is 16 residues. The germline V gene encodes CDR1 DFQATT and CDR2 SNEGSKA (reference sequence). The V gene lost 0 bases and the J gene lost 0 bases, with 15 bases spanning the gap. The chain's CDR3 is CSARDSKRSNSYEQYF. In nucleotides, the CDR3 is TGCAGTGCTAGAGATTCGAAGAGATCGAACTCCTACGAGCAGTACTTC.

This clonotype was detected many times. The chain recombines TRBV20-1 with TRBJ2-5; tentatively, D is TRBD1 or TRBD2 (5 bases each). Germline CDR1 DFQATT, CDR2 SNEGSKA (reference sequence). V was pared by 8 bases and J by 2 bases, with 21 bases between. This CDR3 is built from 15 residues. CDR3 DNA: TGCAGTCCGAGAGGGGCAGGGAACTCACAAGAGACCCAGTACTTC. Amino acid sequence: CSPRGAGNSQETQYF.

Of note for this clonotype: With a much larger clone just one base away, this may be a read error. The chain couples TRBV4-2 to TRBJ2-3, with 9 bases fitting TRBD2. From germline, CDR1 is LGHNA and CDR2 YNFKEQ. This CDR3 has 15 amino acids. The CDR3 DNA reads TGTACCAGCAGTCTTCTAGCGGGATACACAGATACGCAGTATTTT. The encoded protein is CTSSLLAGYTDTQYF.

Of note for this clonotype: It may be a read error: a sequence one base away is much more abundant. This chain joins TRBV20-1 and TRBJ2-1; D might be TRBD1 (5 bases). The CDR3 consists of 13 residues. CDR1 and CDR2 from the germline V gene are DFQATT and SNEGSKA (reference sequence). The CDR3 is CSATPGSYNKQFF. CDR3 nucleotide sequence: TGCAGTGCTACCCCAGGGTCCTACAATAAGCAGTTCTTC.

Concerning this clonotype: This sequence may be a read error, since a much larger clone differs from it by one base. The CDR3 does not close with the conserved phenylalanine or tryptophan, likely indicating a read error. The V call is TRBV4-2, the J call TRBJ2-3, with TRBD2 matching 8 bases. The junction had 12 bases not matched to a gene; V was cut back by 1 base and J by 6 bases. CDR3 length: 17 residues. The germline V gene has CDR1 LGHNA and CDR2 YNFKEQ. The CDR3 DNA sequence: TGTGCCAGCAGCCAAGTTACCTCGGGGGGGGCTCGCGATACGCAGTATTAT. It is translated as CASSQVTSGGARDTQYY.

The chain employs TRBV6-1 and TRBJ2-7; 10 bases fit TRBD2. The germline gives CDR1 MNHNS, CDR2 SASEGT. The CDR3 has 14 amino acids. V shed 2 bases, J shed 9 bases, and the junction held 7 bases outside the gene matches. This CDR3 is CASSEPLAGARQYF. DNA for the CDR3: TGTGCCAGCAGTGAACCCCTAGCGGGAGCCCGGCAGTACTTC.

The CDR3 bases are TGTGCCAGCTCACCAGGACAGAGACCAGATACGCAGTATTTT. Residues: CASSPGQRPDTQYF. The J gene is TRBJ2-3, the V gene TRBV18; a weak D match, TRBD1 (6 bases). The germline V gene encodes CDR1 KGHSH and CDR2 LQKENI. The CDR3 is 14 residues long. Trimming left V 2 bases short and J 4 bases short, with 10 bases between.

This clonotype was observed many times. This chain uses TRBV6-2 or TRBV6-3 with TRBJ1-1; D remains ambiguous. Germline V CDR1 and CDR2: MNHEY, SVGEGT. Trimming removed 0 bases at V and 8 bases at J, with 4 bases between. The CDR3 spans 11 residues. The CDR3 is CASSYSMEAFF. For the CDR3, the DNA is TGTGCCAGCAGTTACTCGATGGAAGCTTTCTTT.

The chain joins TRBV7-8 to TRBJ2-3; D not certain. Germline assignment: CDR1 SGHVS and CDR2 FQNEAQ. The CDR3 length is 17 residues. V lost 4 bases and J 4 bases, leaving 21 bases between the germline ends. CDR3 coding DNA: TGTGCCAGCAGCTCCGCCCGGATCCTCTCCCCCCCAGATACGCAGTATTTT. Its protein is CASSSARILSPPDTQYF.

In its sample, this clonotype is large. The chain has TRBV7-3 and TRBJ1-1; D perhaps matches TRBD1 (5 bases). Deletions cut 2 bases from V and 6 bases from J, with 10 bases between. Germline V gene data show CDR1 as SGHTA and CDR2 as FQGTGA. The CDR3 loop spans 13 amino acids. The CDR3: CASSLEPGAEAFF. The CDR3 DNA sequence: TGTGCCAGCAGCTTAGAGCCGGGGGCTGAAGCTTTCTTT.

V gene TRBV2 combines with J gene TRBJ2-7; D gene ambiguous. CDR1 is SNHLY, CDR2 FYNNEI, per germline. The CDR3 loop spans 12 amino acids. V dropped 6 bases and J dropped 2 bases, with 8 bases sitting between them. CDR3 in amino acids: CASSPLTYEQYF. The CDR3 region has the DNA TGTGCCAGCAGCCCACTTACCTACGAGCAGTACTTC.

Comment on this clonotype: Germline and junction disagree at one end, which may indicate a read error. V gene TRBV11-2 combines with J gene TRBJ1-2, with TRBD1 matching 7 bases. The CDR3 is 14 amino acids. The germline V gene has CDR1 SGHAT and CDR2 FQNNGV. Written as DNA, the CDR3 is TGTGCCAGCAGCTCCCAGCCAGGGGGTTATGGCTTCACCTTC. Its protein is CASSSQPGGYGFTF.

This clonotype showed up many times. V and J are TRBV10-3 and TRBJ2-1; the match to TRBD1 covers 7 bases. CDR1 ENHRY and CDR2 SYGVKD come from the germline V gene. The CDR3 covers 16 residues. The ends lost 5 bases at V and 3 bases at J; junction bases unmatched: 10. The CDR3 DNA is TGTGCCATCAGTAACCCCCGGACAGGACGCTACAATGAGCAGTTCTTC. This encodes CAISNPRTGRYNEQFF.

This clonotype has at least ten counts. This chain uses TRBV7-3 with TRBJ1-6; 8 bases line up with TRBD1. Germline V gene lookup returns CDR1 SGHTA and CDR2 FQGTGA. The CDR3 spans 15 residues. Trimming took 2 bases from V and 3 from J; bases not matched to a gene: 0. For the CDR3, the DNA is TGTGCCAGCAGCTTAGACAGGGGCTATAATTCACCCCTCCACTTT. It is translated as CASSLDRGYNSPLHF.

Regarding this clonotype: A read error may produce the germline difference seen at one junction end. The chain combines TRBV5-1 with TRBJ2-1; 9 nucleotides agree with TRBD1. CDR1 is SGHRS, CDR2 YFSETQ, per germline. The CDR3 sequence is 16 residues long. CDR3 nucleotide sequence: TGCGCCAGCAGCGGGGGACAGGGTATGGGATACAATGCGCAGCTCTTC. Translation gives CASSGGQGMGYNAQLF.

This clonotype has a count of ten or more. The chain joins TRBV12-3 or TRBV12-4 to TRBJ1-1; D not certain. There are 14 residues in the CDR3. Trimming pared 5 bases from V and 4 bases from J, leaving 14 bases between. Written as DNA, the CDR3 is TGTGCCAGCAGTCCCCGGGTCGAGGGCACTGAAGCTTTCTTT. As protein: CASSPRVEGTEAFF.

Many counts were recorded for this clonotype. The gene calls are TRBV30 and TRBJ1-2; D might be TRBD1 (6 bases). The CDR3 consists of 12 residues. The V gene's germline CDR1 is GTSNPN and CDR2 SVGIG (reference sequence). With 3 bases removed from V and 5 bases from J, the gap between germline ends came to 10 bases. CDR3 residues: CAWRTGRYGYTF. In nucleotides, the CDR3 is TGTGCCTGGAGAACAGGGCGGTATGGCTACACCTTC.

This chain joins TRBV28 and TRBJ2-1; TRBD2 matches at 10 bases. Trimming took 10 bases from V and 8 from J; bases not matched to a gene: 8. Germline V gene data show CDR1 as MDHEN and CDR2 as SYDVKM. This CDR3 spans 13 amino acids. DNA for the CDR3: TGTGCCACCCGGGCTAGCGGGGGCGATGAGCAGTTCTTC. Translating it yields CATRASGGDEQFF.

This clonotype has a count of ten or more. This chain connects TRBV27 to TRBJ2-5; D uncertain. Trimming shortened V by 2 bases and J by 1 base, and 5 bases separated the two germline ends. Germline values: CDR1 MNHEY, CDR2 SMNVEV (reference sequence). This CDR3 is built from 13 residues. The CDR3 spells CASSLALQETQYF. CDR3 DNA sequence: TGTGCCAGCAGTTTAGCTCTCCAAGAGACCCAGTACTTC.

This clonotype turned up a few times. This chain joins TRBV28 and TRBJ1-1; 7 positions agree with TRBD1. This CDR3 is 14 amino acids long. Germline V gives CDR1 MDHEN, CDR2 SYDVKM. V shed 4 bases, J shed 0 bases, and the junction held 2 bases outside the gene matches. Here the CDR3 reads CASSSTGLNTEAFF. The CDR3 coding sequence is TGTGCCAGCAGTTCGACAGGGTTGAACACTGAAGCTTTCTTT.